Listed here are 15 T cell receptor beta chains from one sample, sequenced in a study of blood T cell repertoires in COVID-19. Sequencing used immunoSEQ multiplex PCR; TCRdb keeps in-frame clones, though not all of them. This sample carries 310,000 or so clones, roughly 87% of them seen once, and the ten largest clones take about 8.9%. Sequencing was carried out using PBMCs or T cells enriched from blood (not recorded which). These TCRs come from a woman between 18 and 30 years old who had recovered from COVID-19.

The rearrangement links TRBV2 to TRBJ1-1, with D perhaps TRBD1 (5 bases). There are 14 residues in the CDR3. Germline V gene data show CDR1 as SNHLY and CDR2 as FYNNEI. V gave up 2 bases and J gave up 2 bases, with 9 bases separating them. The CDR3 nucleotides are TGTGCCAGCAGTGAACGGACAACAAACACTGAAGCTTTCTTT. Amino acids: CASSERTTNTEAFF.

The chain recombines TRBV2 with TRBJ2-5; 9 bases match TRBD1. Germline V gene lookup returns CDR1 SNHLY and CDR2 FYNNEI. The CDR3 has 14 residues. Trimming at V came to 9 bases and at J to 2 bases, leaving 7 bases not matched to a gene. In DNA, the CDR3 is TGTGCCAGGGCAGGGACAGGGAGACAAGAGACCCAGTACTTC. Translation: CARAGTGRQETQYF.

The chain couples TRBV6-5 to TRBJ1-5; weak D call: TRBD1 (5 bases). CDR1 is MNHEY and CDR2 is SVGAGI in the germline V gene. The germline V and J ends were trimmed by 11 bases and 3 bases, with 11 bases remaining between them. The CDR3 covers 12 residues. The CDR3: CAAGDPNQPQHF. DNA for the CDR3: TGTGCCGCGGGGGATCCCAATCAGCCCCAGCATTTT.

V usage is TRBV11-2 and J usage is TRBJ2-3; 7 nucleotides agree with TRBD2. Per germline, CDR1 SGHAT and CDR2 FQNNGV. The CDR3 spans 15 residues. V was clipped by 4 bases and J by 3 bases; unmatched bases: 7. In DNA form, the CDR3 reads TGTGCCAGCAGCTCTCGGACTAGTGGGACAGATACGCAGTATTTT. It codes for CASSSRTSGTDTQYF.

The chain is built from TRBV28 and TRBJ1-2; 7 positions match TRBD1. The V and J ends lost 6 bases and 4 bases, in that order; junction bases with no gene match: 11. Germline V gene lookup returns CDR1 MDHEN and CDR2 SYDVKM. The CDR3 spans 15 residues. CDR3 in amino acids: CASREGGGTVYGYTF. The CDR3 bases are TGTGCCAGCAGGGAGGGTGGCGGGACAGTCTATGGCTACACCTTC.

The chain employs TRBV7-8 and TRBJ1-6, with 8 bases identical to TRBD1. Germline assignment: CDR1 SGHVS and CDR2 FQNEAQ. Unmatched junction bases numbered 7, after V lost 2 bases and J lost 7 bases. This CDR3 is built from 16 residues. CDR3: CASSLIRGRTNSPLHF. The DNA of the CDR3 is TGTGCCAGCAGCTTAATCAGGGGGCGAACCAATTCACCCCTCCACTTT.

In this sample, this clone turned up a few times. The gene calls are TRBV19 and TRBJ1-5; D remains ambiguous. The length of the CDR3 is 13 residues. Germline V CDR1 and CDR2: LNHDA, SQIVND (reference sequence). V shed 5 bases and J shed 1 base, with 6 bases lying between them. CDR3 bases: TGTGCCAGTAGTTCACAGAGCAATCAGCCCCAGCATTTT. This gives the protein CASSSQSNQPQHF.

V usage is TRBV4-3 and J usage is TRBJ2-1; 10 bases are shared with TRBD2. V was pared by 1 base and J by 8 bases, with 8 bases of the junction left unmatched. CDR1 and CDR2 (germline): LGHNA, YSLEER. The CDR3 has 16 amino acids. In DNA form, the CDR3 reads TGCGCCAGCAGCCAAGTTGGAGCGGGAGGGTCCGATGAGCAGTTCTTC. The encoded protein is CASSQVGAGGSDEQFF.

The chain uses TRBV11-1 and TRBJ2-2, with D hard to call. CDR1 and CDR2 (germline): SGHAT, FQDESV (reference sequence). This CDR3 is built from 15 residues. The V end lost 3 bases, the J end lost 8 bases, and 16 bases lay between the germline ends. The CDR3 spells CASSFGLSSSGELFF. The CDR3, as DNA: TGTGCCAGCAGCTTTGGGCTCAGTTCTTCAGGGGAGCTGTTTTTT.

The chain couples TRBV20-1 to TRBJ1-5; D is ambiguous. CDR3 length: 12 residues. Trimming cost V 3 bases and J 7 bases, with 10 bases left between them. From germline, CDR1 is DFQATT and CDR2 SNEGSKA (reference sequence). In DNA form, the CDR3 reads TGCAGTGCTAGTAAGAGGGCGCAGCCCCAGCATTTT. Translating it yields CSASKRAQPQHF.

The rearrangement uses TRBV4-1 and TRBJ2-3; no clear D. Between the trimmed V and J ends, which lost 4 bases and 1 base, there was a span of 6 bases. CDR3 length equals 13 residues. Germline V gene data show CDR1 as MGHRA and CDR2 as YSYEKL. CDR3 bases: TGCGCCAGCAGCCCTAGTGGCACAGATACGCAGTATTTT. This codes for CASSPSGTDTQYF.

Regarding this clone: This same CDR3 is encoded by further DNA sequences in the sample. The chain is built from TRBV28 and TRBJ1-2; D ambiguous. Germline V gives CDR1 MDHEN, CDR2 SYDVKM. The ends were cut back, 5 bases at V and 2 bases at J, with 3 bases in the middle. The CDR3 spans 11 residues. The CDR3 protein is CASSVNYGYTF. The CDR3 nucleotides read TGTGCCAGCAGTGTAAACTATGGCTACACCTTC.

V gene TRBV18 combines with J gene TRBJ2-2; D is perhaps TRBD2 (6 bases). CDR3 length equals 15 residues. V lost 0 bases to trimming and J lost 2 bases, with 7 bases between them. Germline CDR1 KGHSH, CDR2 LQKENI. CDR3 DNA: TGTGCCAGCTCACCACCTAGCGGAAACACCGGGGAGCTGTTTTTT. Its translation: CASSPPSGNTGELFF.

This clone was counted between two and nine times. The chain links TRBV6-6 to TRBJ1-2; D perhaps matches TRBD1 (5 bases). The CDR3 spans 12 residues. Germline loops: CDR1 MNHNY, CDR2 SVGAGI (reference sequence). The V and J ends lost 10 bases and 4 bases respectively, with 13 bases between them. The CDR3 here is CAIGGAFYGYTF. Written as DNA, the CDR3 is TGTGCCATCGGGGGAGCCTTCTATGGCTACACCTTC.

This clone was counted only a few times. CDR3 sequence: CASQEANYGYTF. In DNA form, the CDR3 reads TGTGCCAGTCAGGAGGCTAACTATGGCTACACCTTC. The chain joins TRBV28 to TRBJ1-2; D is ambiguous. Looked up from germline, CDR1 is MDHEN and CDR2 is SYDVKM. The V end lost 9 bases, the J end lost 0 bases, and 8 bases lay between the germline ends. The CDR3 has 12 amino acids.